This T cell receptor beta chain was documented in a study of draining lymph node invasion in breast cancer (dated by TCRdb to between 2020 and 2021). Regarding the complete study: Nodal metastasis was diagnosed by histology and cytokeratin immunohistochemistry and confirmed by EpCAM/CD45 flow cytometry. In the separate targeted TCR sequencing, lymph nodes from 5 or 6 patients were covered, and primary tumors were sequenced for three of those patients. In a separate targeted assay, bulk TCR-beta CDR3 sequencing compared sorted memory regulatory T cells and memory conventional CD4 T cells across breast cancer tissues. Each patient contributed matched non-invaded and tumor-invaded tumor-draining lymph nodes plus the primary tumor, profiled for both Treg and Tconv subsets.

On this clonotype itself: No cognate antigen has been identified for it. No base quality information exists; no much larger clone differs at one position.

CD4+ CD45RA- CD25- cells were sorted as memory conventional CD4 T cells. Whether a tumor-draining lymph node counted as invaded or non-invaded depended on the presence or absence of metastatic tumor cells. Before staining and sorting, T cells were pre-enriched using a Miltenyi Pan T Cell isolation kit. Primary tumors were characterized by immunohistochemistry for estrogen receptor, progesterone receptor, HER2 and Ki-67. Fresh surgical tissue was processed within a few hours after surgery by being cut into small fragments. The tissue fragments were digested enzymatically for 20 minutes with Liberase TL plus DNase and were then passed through a 40-micrometer strainer. After DAPI live/dead staining, cells were sorted on a BD FACS Aria II, reaching about 98-99% purity. Sorted cells were lysed in TCL buffer, and RNA was purified using a Norgen Single Cell RNA purification kit that included DNase treatment.

Library preparation employed bulk RNA-seq. Sequencing was performed on an Illumina HiSeq 2500. The source study handled its data this way. CDR3 sequences in the separate targeted TCR-seq dataset were extracted from raw reads and quantified using MiXCR version 2.1.5 with default parameters. Each TCR-beta clone in the separate targeted TCR-seq dataset was defined by the V gene, J gene and CDR3 sequence taken together. For the separate targeted TCR-seq dataset, clones with fewer than three counts were filtered out, after which only the 90% most strongly expressed clones in each sample were kept. In the separate targeted TCR-seq dataset, Treg-Tconv overlap was calculated per tissue as the number of shared clones divided by the total number of Treg clones, multiplied by 100. TCRdb reworked the public reads: Q25 trimming with fastp, MiXCR clone assembly, productive beta chains retained. Entries are consolidated by CDR3 protein sequence, retaining the most common genes and DNA. The authors' filters were not applied to this entry. Recorded for this sample are about 2,900 distinct CDR3 sequences; about four fifths of them occurred a single time. About 9.7% of the sample is taken by the ten largest.

Beyond this particular receptor, the publication reports: In each tissue, about 12-22% of Treg TCRs were also present in Tconvs, a finding interpreted as suggesting peripheral induction of Tregs. Across all tissues in the targeted TCR-seq data, Tregs appeared to be more clonally expanded than Tconvs, and both subsets showed lower diversity in tumor than in lymph nodes. TCRs shared between the Treg and Tconv subsets were regarded as suggesting, but not proving, a common clonal origin. The data could not determine whether Treg conversion took place in a particular organ or whether converted Tregs recirculated between nodes and tumor. Some of the top 100 tumor clones were detected in invaded and non-invaded nodes, suggesting recirculation between tumor and draining nodes. Tracking the tumor top-100 clones was possible in just two patients.

Sequencing was done on a sample of sorted memory CD4+ effector T cells from a lymph node. Read against the paper, the sample's cell subset or site label means: CD45RA-negative sorted CD4+ T cells (memory Tconv or effector/memory Treg). This TCR came from a female donor with luminal breast cancer.

The DNA sequence reads TGTGCCAGCAGGCTGCACGGACAGGGAGGCAATCAGCCCCAGCATTTT. Its coded protein is CASRLHGQGGNQPQHF. In this chain, TRBV6-2 or TRBV6-3 is recombined with TRBJ1-5; TRBD1 matches 8 bases in the middle. V is cut back by 6 bases and J by 2 bases, with 9 bases in the junction unmatched. From its cysteine to its phenylalanine, the CDR3 spans 16 amino acids. Only the CDR3 DNA stays, 48 bases, in frame from base 1. The germline V gene encodes CDR1 MNHEY and CDR2 SVGEGT.